This record concerns one TCR beta chain sequence. Its antigen is not yet known. There are no base qualities to consult, and no much larger clone falls within one base. The library was produced with the immunoSEQ multiplex PCR assay. Concerning the study's data processing: A statistical classification framework was built to diagnose cytomegalovirus status from the catalog of TCR beta chain sequences. As stored in TCRdb, this immuneACCESS dataset retains in-frame rearrangements with V and J assigned. A fraction of the clones does not appear; measured against another copy, unresolved V genes explain less than half of the discrepancy, and the remainder lacks a known reason. That table gives V, J and clone size, and the DNA gave D and trimming. The sample profile shows about 150,000 clones; about 88% of them were found once. Over 9% of the sample is held by the ten biggest clonotypes. Donors formed part of the validation cohort, which comprised fewer than 150 subjects and was distinct from the first cohort of under 750 subjects.

The record originates from a study of cytomegalovirus exposure and HLA in healthy donors (TCRdb year 2017). Regarding the research as a whole: According to a later analysis, one platform produced both the roughly 120 validation repertoires and the 720 or so repertoires of the first cohort. The study aimed to test whether signatures of past pathogen exposure could be identified by cataloging public T cell receptors. In addition to the first cohort of 650 to 750 subjects, a separate validation cohort of approximately 110 different subjects was used. High-throughput TCR immunosequencing, statistical association of individual TCRs with disease status, and machine learning were combined to predict cytomegalovirus infection status.

What the authors observed across the whole study: While some public TCRs were present in many individuals, most TCR sequences turned up only very rarely across donors. In vitro tests confirmed that a few of the cytomegalovirus-associated TCR beta chains recognize cytomegalovirus antigens. In a later analysis, TCRs clustered in the first cohort were found to also tend to co-occur in the approximately 120 validation repertoires, with approximately 94% of cluster scores above 0. It was suggested by the authors that the approach could potentially be generalized to other disease states and immunological phenotypes. The validation cohort had no HLA typing available for a later analysis, so co-occurrence within that cohort was assessed over all 130 or so repertoires. Cytomegalovirus status was reported to be diagnosed by the classifier with high specificity and sensitivity in both the original and validation cohorts. In the study, some 160 TCR beta chains were listed as associated with cytomegalovirus.

For this chain, trimming is 10 bases at the V end and 0 bases at the J end, and the number of junction bases without a gene match is 8. From the cysteine up to the phenylalanine, the CDR3 has a length of 14 residues. Just the 42-base CDR3 DNA is kept, in frame starting at base 1. In the germline V gene (reference sequence), CDR1 corresponds to SGHNT and CDR2 to YYREEE. The TCR sequence derives from a young woman in good health and CMV-seropositive. Recombination connected TRBV5-4 to TRBJ2-3; TRBD1 aligns with 7 central bases. Sequenced sample: PBMCs. The base sequence is TGTGCCTCGCGGTACAGGGGCAGCACAGATACGCAGTATTTT. Translated, it gives CASRYRGSTDTQYF. The CDR3 plus the reference TRBV5-4 and TRBJ2-3 genes for the other parts give the full variable domain: ETGVTQSPTHLIKTRGQQVTLRCSSQSGHNTVSWYQQALGQGPQFIFQYYREEENGRGNFPPRFSGLQFPNYSSELNVNALELDDSALYLCASRYRGSTDTQYFGPGTRLTVL.